Here is one T cell receptor (beta chain) with its context. The antigen is not known. Germline CDR1 is DFQATT and CDR2 is SNEGSKA (reference sequence). Trimming took off 5 bases at V and 2 bases at J, with 14 bases between the two ends. The CDR3 runs 14 residues. This sample stems from a study of T-cell memory formation after mild COVID-19. Study-wide background: Each donor largely had its own TCR clusters. Whole-study findings and limits: Clones contracting day 15 to 85 were balanced CD4/CD8; later expanders leaned CD4+.

After 5'RACE with constant-segment primers, TCR alpha and TCR beta cDNA libraries carrying sample barcodes and UMIs were obtained. TCRdb redid the calling of the 5' RACE reads with MiXCR, one entry per CDR3 protein. The profile shows 300,000 to 350,000 distinct CDR3 sequences, roughly a fifth of them singletons. The source of this sequence is a man aged 18 to 29 who had mild COVID-19 (a few samples of this study predate the infection). Cell type and time point are not known. The genes are TRBV20-1 and TRBJ2-3; D not certain. The sample consisted of PBMCs or a T cell subset sorted from them (not recorded which). The DNA for the CDR3 is TGCAGTGCTCCAAGAGACGGGTTCACAGATACGCAGTATTTT. As protein: CSAPRDGFTDTQYF.